The sequence of this T cell receptor (beta chain) was determined in a study of neurological immune-mediated disorders. The length of the CDR3 is 15 residues. Trimming removed 3 bases from V and 4 bases from J, with 16 bases in between. CDR1 is DFQATT and CDR2 is SNEGSKA in the germline V gene (reference sequence). At least ten counts were recorded for this clonotype. By 5'RACE with 10-nucleotide random UMIs, the cDNA was made. TCRdb redid the calling of the 5' RACE reads with MiXCR, one entry per CDR3 protein. The data show about 23,000 distinct CDR3 sequences, with approximately 13% seen just once and 10% to 15% held by the top ten.

The TCR comes from a woman aged 55-69 years with HTLV-1-associated myelopathy (HAM/TSP). Sequenced sample: PBMCs. The chain links TRBV20-1 to TRBJ1-5, with TRBD1 as a possible D gene (6 bases). CDR3 coding DNA: TGCAGTGCTAGTACCCAGGGGTTGGTGAATCAGCCCCAGCATTTT. This translates into CSASTQGLVNQPQHF.